This T cell receptor beta chain was profiled in a study of T cells in Graves' hyperthyroidism and ophthalmopathy. About the study: Sampling of peripheral blood happened at initial diagnosis, prior to any treatment.

Stable Graves' hyperthyroidism denoted no ophthalmopathy progression over 18 months. Aged 18 to 65, the patients had hyperthyroidism that was newly diagnosed and had lasted under 2 months. The diagnoses drew upon clinical symptoms, serum thyroxine and TRAb, thyroid ultrasound and orbital computed tomography. V gave up 5 bases and J gave up 5 bases; unmatched junction bases: 4. CDR3 length equals 14 residues. Looked up from germline, CDR1 is SGHVS and CDR2 is FNYEAQ. The sample holds many counts of this clonotype. Using RNA transcripts as the source, TCR beta CDR3 regions were amplified. First-round RT-PCR with HTBI primers amplified the TCR CDR3 region. A single record per CDR3 protein comes from TCRdb applying MiXCR to the multiplex PCR reads. The sample lists 550,000 to 600,000 distinct CDR3 sequences, around 17% seen once, with around a sixth in the top ten.

The sequenced sample was blood. This clonotype originated in a woman aged 18-30 years with Graves' hyperthyroidism. V is TRBV7-6 and J is TRBJ2-1; 9 bases line up with TRBD1. CDR3 nucleotides: TGTGCCAGCAGCCCCGGGACAGGGAACAATGAGCAGTTCTTC. Translation gives CASSPGTGNNEQFF.